These 23 T cell receptor beta chains share one sample of origin, sequenced in a study of cytomegalovirus exposure and HLA in healthy donors. PCR amplification relied on 60 Vbeta primers (plus 13 Jbeta primers). The repertoire was sequenced with immunoSEQ multiplex PCR; TCRdb's copy has only in-frame clones and lacks some. The sample table sets out around 45,000 clones. The specimen was PBMCs. The receptors come from a male donor in good health and CMV-seronegative.

The chain carries TRBV6-5 and TRBJ1-4; 8 nucleotides agree with TRBD1. CDR1 is MNHEY, CDR2 SVGAGI, per germline. The CDR3 consists of 14 residues. The V and J ends lost 5 bases and 6 bases, in that order; junction bases with no gene match: 5. CDR3 bases: TGTGCCAGCAGTCTTGACAGGGGAGATGAAAAACTGTTTTTT. Amino acid sequence: CASSLDRGDEKLFF.

The chain is built from TRBV4-2 and TRBJ2-3; a weak D match, TRBD1 (5 bases). Trimming took 1 base from V and 0 from J, leaving 11 bases between them. Germline CDR1 is LGHNA and CDR2 is YNFKEQ. CDR3 length: 16 residues. The chain's CDR3 is CASSQGGASSTDTQYF. CDR3 DNA: TGTGCCAGCAGCCAAGGTGGGGCCAGTAGCACAGATACGCAGTATTTT.

The rearrangement uses TRBV4-1 and TRBJ2-1; weak D call: TRBD2 (6 bases). The CDR3 has 15 amino acids. Trimming left V 4 bases short and J 0 bases short, with 10 bases between. Germline CDR1 and CDR2: MGHRA and YSYEKL. The CDR3 spells CASSLIGSSYNEQFF. The CDR3 bases are TGCGCCAGCAGCCTTATCGGGAGCTCCTACAATGAGCAGTTCTTC.

This rearrangement joins TRBV5-1 to TRBJ1-4; no firm D call. This CDR3 spans 15 amino acids. Germline V lookup: CDR1 SGHRS, CDR2 YFSETQ. The V gene lost 2 bases and the J gene lost 2 bases, with 10 bases spanning the gap. DNA for the CDR3: TGCGCCAGCAGCTTTAACCCGGGGACTAATGAAAAACTGTTTTTT. Its translation is CASSFNPGTNEKLFF.

The chain employs TRBV19 and TRBJ2-1, with TRBD2 identical over 7 bases. The CDR3 sequence is 15 residues long. J was trimmed by 12 bases and V by 8 bases; bases with no gene match: 19. The V gene's germline CDR1 is LNHDA and CDR2 SQIVND (reference sequence). The CDR3 sequence is CASGITSAGGEVQFF. In nucleotides, the CDR3 is TGTGCCAGTGGAATCACTAGCGCTGGAGGGGAAGTGCAGTTCTTC. Complete variable domain (other parts from reference TRBV19 and TRBJ2-1): DGGITQSPKYLFRKEGQNVTLSCEQNLNHDAMYWYRQDPGQGLRLIYYSQIVNDFQKGDIAEGYSVSREKKESFPLTVTSAQKNPTAFYLCASGITSAGGEVQFFGPGTRLTVL.

The gene calls are TRBV10-3 and TRBJ1-5; no firm D call. V lost 0 bases and J lost 3, with 6 bases in between. The CDR3 contains 14 residues. Per germline, CDR1 ENHRY and CDR2 SYGVKD. This CDR3 is CAISESATNQPQHF. The CDR3, as DNA: TGTGCCATCAGTGAGTCAGCGACCAATCAGCCCCAGCATTTT.

V usage is TRBV10-1 and J usage is TRBJ1-2, with D maybe TRBD1 (5 bases). The V end was cut by 3 bases, the J end by 5 bases, with 7 bases between. This CDR3 spans 12 amino acids. Germline V gives CDR1 WNHNN, CDR2 SYGVQD (reference sequence). CDR3 sequence reads: CASSDRVYGYTF. For the CDR3, the DNA is TGCGCCAGCAGTGACAGGGTATATGGCTACACCTTC.

The rearrangement joins TRBV6-1 to TRBJ1-1, with TRBD1 as a possible D gene (5 bases). This CDR3 is built from 12 residues. Trimming left V 4 bases short and J 4 bases short, with 7 bases between. Germline V gene sequence: CDR1 MNHNS, CDR2 SASEGT. CDR3: CASSGGGTEAFF. For the CDR3, the DNA is TGTGCCAGCAGTGGGGGGGGCACTGAAGCTTTCTTT.

Concerning this clone itself: The sample holds other DNA sequences that translate to the same CDR3. The rearrangement uses TRBV6-5 and TRBJ1-2; TRBD1 matches 11 bases. CDR3 length: 16 residues. Per germline, CDR1 MNHEY and CDR2 SVGAGI. Trimming took 0 bases from V and 4 from J; bases not matched to a gene: 4. The CDR3: CASSYSRTGGGYGYTF. The CDR3 DNA reads as TGTGCCAGCAGTTACTCGAGGACAGGGGGCGGCTATGGCTACACCTTC.

The chain carries TRBV15 and TRBJ1-4; 9 nucleotides agree with TRBD1. This CDR3 is built from 15 residues. After removal of 1 base from V and 4 bases from J, the junction contained 1 base not matched to a gene. CDR1 and CDR2 from the germline V gene are LNHNV and YYDKDF (reference sequence). The CDR3 DNA sequence: TGTGCCACCAGCAGAGGACAGGGGGTTAATGAAAAACTGTTTTTT. Translated: CATSRGQGVNEKLFF.

The chain joins TRBV15 to TRBJ2-1; 12 nucleotides line up with TRBD2. Germline-derived CDR1 and CDR2 are LNHNV and YYDKDF (reference sequence). CDR3 length: 14 residues. Trimming removed 5 bases from V and 7 bases from J; junction bases left unmatched: 3. CDR3 amino acids: CATSRGLAGNEQFF. The CDR3 bases are TGTGCCACCAGCCGAGGACTAGCGGGGAATGAGCAGTTCTTC.

DNA of the CDR3: TGTGCCAGCAGCGCCCTACAGGGGGCCTACGCTGAAGCTTTCTTT. Its translation is CASSALQGAYAEAFF. The chain couples TRBV9 to TRBJ1-1, with 9 bases aligning to TRBD1. Trimming cost V 3 bases and J 6 bases; bases outside gene matches: 9. Germline assignment: CDR1 SGDLS and CDR2 YYNGEE. This CDR3 has 15 residues.

V is TRBV6-4 and J is TRBJ2-2; D is perhaps TRBD1 (5 bases). The V gene lost 5 bases and the J gene lost 1 base, with 11 bases spanning the gap. The CDR3 contains 15 residues. Looked up from germline, CDR1 is MRHNA and CDR2 is SNTAGT. The CDR3 nucleotides are TGTGCCAGCAGTCCAGGGATCCAGAACACCGGGGAGCTGTTTTTT. It yields the protein CASSPGIQNTGELFF.

The genes are TRBV4-2 and TRBJ2-7; possibly TRBD1 for D (6 bases). V dropped 5 bases and J dropped 0 bases, with 14 bases sitting between them. Germline-derived CDR1 and CDR2 are LGHNA and YNFKEQ. CDR3 length: 15 residues. The DNA for the CDR3 is TGTGCCAGCAGCTCCGAGATGACAGGCTCCTACGAGCAGTACTTC. It specifies CASSSEMTGSYEQYF.

This chain links TRBV7-9 with TRBJ1-1, with 8 bases fitting TRBD1. Germline V gene lookup returns CDR1 SEHNR and CDR2 FQNEAQ (reference sequence). This CDR3 region has 14 residues. Trimming took 7 bases from V and 6 from J; bases not matched to a gene: 10. CDR3 protein: CASTIGQGLSEAFF. The DNA of the CDR3 is TGTGCCAGCACGATCGGACAGGGACTCTCTGAAGCTTTCTTT.

V is TRBV6-5 and J is TRBJ1-1; D gene unclear. V was pared by 6 bases and J by 11 bases, with 16 bases between. Germline-derived CDR1 and CDR2 are MNHEY and SVGAGI. CDR3 length: 12 amino acids. The CDR3 nucleotides read TGTGCCAGCAGAAGCCCGGGGTCGAGCGCTTTCTTT. Translated, it gives CASRSPGSSAFF.

The chain combines TRBV28 with TRBJ1-2; D not resolved. V lost 5 bases to trimming and J lost 5 bases, with 3 bases between them. This CDR3 has 10 amino acids. Germline CDR1 MDHEN, CDR2 SYDVKM. CDR3: CASSVYGYTF. The DNA of the CDR3 is TGTGCCAGCAGTGTATATGGCTACACCTTC.

CDR3 DNA: TGTGCCAGCAGTAGGGGACAGGCGAATGGCTACACCTTC. Encoded protein: CASSRGQANGYTF. The chain couples TRBV6-5 to TRBJ1-2, with 8 bases fitting TRBD1. The CDR3 has 13 residues. The ends lost 5 bases at V and 6 bases at J; junction bases unmatched: 5. Germline assignment: CDR1 MNHEY and CDR2 SVGAGI.

The chain couples TRBV9 to TRBJ2-6, with a weak D call TRBD1 (6 bases). CDR1 and CDR2 (germline): SGDLS, YYNGEE. Trimming left V 0 bases short and J 0 bases short, with 16 bases between. CDR3 length: 19 amino acids. The CDR3 coding sequence is TGTGCCAGCAGCGTAGCTATAAGCAGGGGAGACTCTGGGGCCAACGTCCTGACTTTC. Translated: CASSVAISRGDSGANVLTF. Full variable domain (rest looked up from reference TRBV9 and TRBJ2-6): DSGVTQTPKHLITATGQRVTLRCSPRSGDLSVYWYQQSLDQGLQFLIQYYNGEERAKGNILERFSAQQFPDLHSELNLSSLELGDSALYFCASSVAISRGDSGANVLTFGAGSRLTVL.

This chain connects TRBV19 to TRBJ1-5; D unresolved. This CDR3 comprises 14 residues. Germline CDR1 is LNHDA and CDR2 is SQIVND (reference sequence). Trimming left V 4 bases short and J 3 bases short, with 10 bases between. In DNA form, the CDR3 reads TGTGCCAGTAGTAGTGGCCATATCAATCAGCCCCAGCATTTT. It codes for CASSSGHINQPQHF.

The rearrangement links TRBV7-9 to TRBJ1-2; weak D call: TRBD1 (6 bases). Germline CDR1 and CDR2: SEHNR and FQNEAQ (reference sequence). This CDR3 region has 14 residues. Trimming cost V 1 base and J 8 bases, with 14 bases left between them. DNA for the CDR3: TGTGCCAGCAGCTTAGGGGGGCAGGCATCGGGCTACACCTTC. It specifies CASSLGGQASGYTF.

The chain is built from TRBV27 and TRBJ1-4; D is ambiguous. CDR3 length: 15 amino acids. Trimming cost V 1 base and J 3 bases, with 9 bases left between them. Germline CDR1 is MNHEY and CDR2 is SMNVEV (reference sequence). CDR3 region: CASSLFMRSNEKLFF. In DNA, the CDR3 is TGTGCCAGCAGTTTATTTATGCGGTCTAATGAAAAACTGTTTTTT.

About this clone itself: The germline gene is not matched at one end of the junction; a read error may be the cause. The chain recombines TRBV6-5 with TRBJ2-5, with D possibly matching TRBD2 (6 bases). The germline V gene has CDR1 MNHEY and CDR2 SVGAGI. The CDR3 extends over 15 amino acids. CDR3 sequence: CANSYPKEGGETQYF. CDR3 DNA: TGTGCCAACAGTTACCCGAAGGAGGGCGGAGAGACCCAGTACTTC.